This passage covers 10 T cell receptor beta chains from one sample sequenced in a study of molecular identifiers for immune sequencing clone quantification. TCRdb reprocessed the PCR reads with MiXCR, giving one entry per CDR3 protein. The sample has 100,000 or so distinct CDR3 sequences, around 37% seen once. The sequenced sample was naive CD8+ T cells from blood, with Jurkat cell RNA spiked in. Subset of the sample: FACS-sorted CD8+CD4-CCR7+CD45RA+ naive T cells. Receptors were obtained from a human donor in good health. Some libraries in this study had Jurkat cell RNA spiked in.

This rearrangement joins TRBV4-3 to TRBJ2-4; TRBD2 matches at 11 bases. V shed 5 bases and J 5 bases; nucleotides not matched to a gene: 8. Germline CDR1 LGHNA, CDR2 YSLEER. The CDR3 runs 16 residues. In DNA form, the CDR3 reads TGCGCCAGCAGCAGAGTAGCGGGAGGGCCCCAAAACATTCAGTACTTC. It specifies CASSRVAGGPQNIQYF.

The chain couples TRBV2 to TRBJ2-7, with TRBD1 identical over 9 bases. The CDR3 extends over 15 amino acids. Germline CDR1 and CDR2: SNHLY and FYNNEI. The junction had 7 bases not matched to a gene; V was cut back by 3 bases and J by 4 bases. The chain's CDR3 is CASSERTGVSYEQYF. The CDR3, as DNA: TGTGCCAGCAGTGAGAGGACAGGGGTGTCATACGAGCAGTACTTC.

This clonotype occurred once. It may be a read error: a sequence one base away is much more abundant. The chain's CDR3 is CASSGPYQDTQYF. The CDR3 nucleotides read TGTGCCAGCAGCGGTCCGTACCAAGATACGCAGTATTTT. The V and J genes are TRBV9 and TRBJ2-3, with D unclear. This CDR3 comprises 13 residues. V was shortened by 3 bases and J by 5 bases, with 10 bases between the two germline ends. Germline V lookup: CDR1 SGDLS, CDR2 YYNGEE.

This chain connects TRBV7-9 to TRBJ1-5; D may be TRBD1 (6 bases). From germline, CDR1 is SEHNR and CDR2 FQNEAQ (reference sequence). V was trimmed by 4 bases and J by 6 bases, leaving 13 bases between them. This CDR3 contains 14 residues. The CDR3 sequence is CASSSAGGAQPQHF. In nucleotides, the CDR3 is TGTGCCAGCAGCTCCGCCGGGGGGGCTCAGCCCCAGCATTTT.

The gene calls are TRBV12-3 or TRBV12-4 and TRBJ2-7, with a tentative D call TRBD2 (6 bases). V lost 5 bases, J lost 9 bases, and 20 bases lay in between. The CDR3 runs 14 residues. Written as DNA, the CDR3 is TGTGCCAGCAGTGGGGCCTATGCTATGGGAGGGCAGTACTTC. Its protein product is CASSGAYAMGGQYF.

Notes on this clonotype: A much bigger clone sits one base away, suggesting this may be a read error. The chain is built from TRBV29-1 and TRBJ2-2; perhaps TRBD2 as D (5 bases). Germline CDR1 SQVTM, CDR2 ANQGSEA. There are 13 residues in the CDR3. The CDR3, as DNA: TGCAGCGTTGTCCTGGCGAACACCGGGGAGCTGTTATTT. Translation gives CSVVLANTGELLF.

This clonotype has a handful of counts. This sequence joins TRBV28 and TRBJ1-5, with D possibly TRBD1 on 6 matching bases. CDR1 MDHEN and CDR2 SYDVKM come from the germline V gene. V lost 5 bases and J 3 bases, leaving 26 bases between the germline ends. This CDR3 region has 19 residues. CDR3 region: CASSQDSPGRYSANQPQHF. The CDR3 DNA follows: TGTGCCAGCAGTCAGGACAGTCCGGGTCGATATAGTGCCAATCAGCCCCAGCATTTT.

Turning to this clonotype: Just one base apart from a much larger clone, this may be a read error. CDR3 residues: CSVGRPDRGGEQYF. The CDR3 region has the DNA TGCAGCGTTGGACGTCCTGACAGGGGCGGGGAGCAGTACTTC. This chain uses TRBV29-1 with TRBJ2-7; 8 bases agree with TRBD1. V was pared by 4 bases and J by 7 bases, with 12 bases of the junction left unmatched. The CDR3 spans 14 residues. Germline values: CDR1 SQVTM, CDR2 ANQGSEA.

This clonotype was seen a handful of times. V and J are TRBV7-9 and TRBJ2-3; D call uncertain. This CDR3 contains 16 residues. V was trimmed by 4 bases and J by 0 bases, leaving 14 bases between them. The germline CDR1 and CDR2 sequences are SEHNR and FQNEAQ (reference sequence). For the CDR3, the DNA is TGTGCCAGCAGCTCCATATTAGCAGCTAGCACAGATACGCAGTATTTT. This sequence encodes CASSSILAASTDTQYF.

J is TRBJ2-7 and V is TRBV6-5, with 7 positions matching TRBD2. After removal of 6 bases from V and 5 bases from J, the junction contained 10 bases not matched to a gene. This CDR3 contains 14 residues. Germline values: CDR1 MNHEY, CDR2 SVGAGI. In DNA, the CDR3 is TGTGCCAGCAGGGTAAGCGGGACTCGCCACGAGCAGTACTTC. Translating it yields CASRVSGTRHEQYF.